A selection of T cell receptor beta chains follows, all from one sample in a study of vaccination effects on CD4 cells after COVID-19. Data came from immunoSEQ multiplex PCR; TCRdb stores just in-frame clones and leaves some out. This table holds roughly 56,000 clones, about three quarters found once. Their antigens remain unidentified. The input for sequencing was CD4+ T cells from PBMCs cultured without peptide, taken before COVID-19 vaccination. These receptor sequences come from a human donor who received a COVID-19 vaccine. The CDR3 runs from the conserved cysteine through the conserved F or W. Fields, in order: V gene, J gene, CDR3 protein.

TRBV7-2	TRBJ1-5	CASSLAWQRSNQPQHF
TRBV5-4	TRBJ2-3	CASSPDRGTSTDTQYF
TRBV21-1	TRBJ2-2	CASSRPGTPRGTGELFF
TRBV7-2	TRBJ1-5	CASSITGTGNQPQHF
TRBV9	TRBJ1-6	CASSPREDGSPLHF
TRBV6-6	TRBJ2-1	CASSYSSTSQGNEQFF
TRBV2	TRBJ2-1	CASSENSGDYNEQFF
TRBV7-9	TRBJ2-2	CASSGIPGSAKTGELFF
TRBV9	TRBJ1-1	CASSRVFGEAFF
TRBV11-3	TRBJ2-1	CASSLFREEEQFF
TRBV18	TRBJ2-1	CASSPLRDRDYNEQFF
TRBV7-9	TRBJ2-1	CASSRLGYKFF
TRBV6-1	TRBJ2-5	CASSEDRGWSRETQYF
TRBV4-3	TRBJ1-6	CASSQVHTTGLNSPLHF
TRBV5-1	TRBJ2-5	CASSPLDQGRPETQYF
TRBV2	TRBJ1-2	CASSEDSHSLGYTF
TRBV5-1	TRBJ1-2	CASSLFGGDLGGYTF
TRBV3-1/TRBV3-2	TRBJ1-2	CASSQDPLYGYTF
TRBV7-2	TRBJ2-3	CASSLDRIVYTDTQYF
TRBV19	TRBJ2-5	CASSAPGQGKETQYF
TRBV5-1	TRBJ1-2	CASSLKTGQVYGYTF
TRBV5-1	TRBJ2-5	CASSINPTGGGETQYF
TRBV2	TRBJ1-2	CASSESALGYTF
TRBV9	TRBJ1-3	CASTRTGGNTIYF
TRBV6-5	TRBJ1-5	CASSPDSSVRPQHF
TRBV6-2/TRBV6-3	TRBJ1-2	CASSRTDNYGYTF
TRBV4-3	TRBJ2-2	CASSRQPNTGELFF
TRBV5-1	TRBJ2-1	CASSPGLAVYNEQFF
TRBV18	TRBJ1-1	CASSRAGGNTEAFF
TRBV5-1	TRBJ2-3	CASSLPTSGDTQYF
TRBV2	TRBJ2-6	CASTPDRSGANVLTF
TRBV2	TRBJ1-4	CASRGIGLNEKLFF
TRBV12-5	TRBJ1-1	CASGSRPGGTLSEAFF
TRBV18	TRBJ2-5	CASSPPSGLKTQYF
TRBV30	TRBJ1-1	CAWSVGGNTEAFF
TRBV7-9	TRBJ1-4	CASSPGTETNEKLFF
TRBV18	TRBJ1-5	CASSPTGPGNQPQHF
TRBV28	TRBJ1-4	CASSPLGQGNEKLFF
TRBV27	TRBJ2-3	CASGPRHPSTDTQYF
TRBV3-1/TRBV3-2	TRBJ2-1	CASSQNGYNEQFF
TRBV5-1	TRBJ1-2	CASSLDSQISGRGYTF
TRBV10-1	TRBJ2-3	CASSRTARTDTQYF
TRBV3-1/TRBV3-2	TRBJ1-3	CASTEGQGAGNTIYF
TRBV6-2/TRBV6-3	TRBJ1-3	CASSRGTGSGNTIYF
TRBV18	TRBJ2-3	CASSPRPSGGPTDTQYF